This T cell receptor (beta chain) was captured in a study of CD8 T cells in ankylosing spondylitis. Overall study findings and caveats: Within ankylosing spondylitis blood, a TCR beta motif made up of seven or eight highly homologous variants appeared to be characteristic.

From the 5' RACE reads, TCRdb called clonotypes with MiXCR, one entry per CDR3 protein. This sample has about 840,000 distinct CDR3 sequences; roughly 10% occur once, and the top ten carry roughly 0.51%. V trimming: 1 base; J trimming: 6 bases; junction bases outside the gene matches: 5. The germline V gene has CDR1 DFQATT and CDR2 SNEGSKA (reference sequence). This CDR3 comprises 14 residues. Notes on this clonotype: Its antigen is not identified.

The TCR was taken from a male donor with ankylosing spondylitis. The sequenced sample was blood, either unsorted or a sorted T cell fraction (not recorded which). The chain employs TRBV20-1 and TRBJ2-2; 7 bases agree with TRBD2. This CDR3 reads CSARGVGRSGELFF. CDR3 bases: TGCAGTGCTAGAGGGGTCGGGAGGTCCGGGGAGCTGTTTTTT.